This section outlines one T cell receptor beta chain sequence together with its context. Original processing methods: From reference gene primer amplification, estimates of nucleated cell counts were derived. TCRdb's copy holds only in-frame clones and misses some; the assay was immunoSEQ multiplex PCR. V and J calls and clone size are those listed in that table; D and trimming were worked out from the DNA. Of tens of thousands of clones in the sample, 80% were seen once. The entry originates in a study of blood T cell repertoires in COVID-19. The overall study: Material from acute and convalescent COVID-19 was sourced from the United States, Italy and Spain. T cells, B-cell-depleted T cells, or PBMCs supplied cDNA or gDNA.

The CDR3 sequence is 15 residues long. Unmatched junction bases numbered 8, after V lost 0 bases and J lost 8 bases. Germline loops: CDR1 LGHDT, CDR2 YNNKEL (reference sequence). The sequence came from a woman aged 80 or older with acute or convalescent COVID-19. This chain joins TRBV3-1 (or the pseudogene TRBV3-2) and TRBJ2-3; 7 nucleotides agree with TRBD2. The sequencing sample was made of peripheral blood. Here the CDR3 DNA reads TGTGCCAGCAGCCAAGAGGAAAGGCGGGAGAGTACGCAGTATTTT. This encodes CASSQEERRESTQYF.